The clone carrying this T cell receptor beta chain was counted many times. Germline lookup yields CDR1 MNHNS and CDR2 SASEGT. The CDR3 totals 13 residues. With 2 bases removed from V and 8 bases from J, the gap between germline ends came to 12 bases. It was RNA transcripts that yielded the amplified TCR beta CDR3 regions. HTBI primers were the set used in a first-round RT-PCR of the TCR CDR3. TCRdb fed the multiplex PCR reads into MiXCR, producing one record per CDR3 protein. Of over 350,000 distinct CDR3 sequences listed, around 15% are singletons. This sample is part of a study of T cells in Graves' hyperthyroidism and ophthalmopathy.

Specimen: blood. The sequence was obtained from a man over 45 with Graves' ophthalmopathy. The chain carries TRBV6-1 and TRBJ2-5; D not resolved. CDR3 in DNA: TGTGCCAGCAGTGAAAAGCTCGCCGGAACCCAGTACTTC. Translation gives CASSEKLAGTQYF.